Detailed here is one TCR beta chain. The antigen is not known. The data originate from a study of cytomegalovirus exposure and HLA in healthy donors. On the study more broadly: The 120 validation repertoires and the approximately 670 first-cohort repertoires shared a platform, a later analysis reported.

The data were produced by immunoSEQ multiplex PCR, yet TCRdb's version contains in-frame clones alone and is incomplete. The sample lists 78,000 or so clones, around 94% occurring once. The CDR3 loop spans 16 amino acids. The germline V gene has CDR1 SGHVS and CDR2 FQNEAQ. The V end was cut by 5 bases, the J end by 2 bases, with 17 bases between. Separation from the 666-subject first cohort characterized the roughly 110-subject validation cohort, to which the donors belonged. Study-wide findings and caveats: Using the classifier, cytomegalovirus status was reportedly diagnosed with high specificity and sensitivity.

The sequence was collected from a woman between 18 and 30 years old in good health and CMV-seropositive. The chain combines TRBV7-8 with TRBJ2-3, with D tentatively TRBD2 (6 bases). Sample: PBMCs. CDR3 loop: CASSPTWGEPTDTQYF. CDR3 DNA: TGTGCCAGCAGCCCCACTTGGGGGGAACCCACAGATACGCAGTATTTT.